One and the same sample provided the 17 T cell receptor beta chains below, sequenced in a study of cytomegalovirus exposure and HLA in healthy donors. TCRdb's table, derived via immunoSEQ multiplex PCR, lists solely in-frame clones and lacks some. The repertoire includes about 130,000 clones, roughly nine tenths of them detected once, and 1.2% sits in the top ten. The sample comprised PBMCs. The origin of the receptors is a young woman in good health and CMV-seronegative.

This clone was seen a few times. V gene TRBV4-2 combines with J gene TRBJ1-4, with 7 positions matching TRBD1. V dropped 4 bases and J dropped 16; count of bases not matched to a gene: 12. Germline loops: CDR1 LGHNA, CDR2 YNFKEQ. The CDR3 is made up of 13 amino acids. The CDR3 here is CASSPERSGTEFF. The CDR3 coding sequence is TGTGCCAGCAGCCCAGAGCGATCCGGGACAGAGTTTTTT.

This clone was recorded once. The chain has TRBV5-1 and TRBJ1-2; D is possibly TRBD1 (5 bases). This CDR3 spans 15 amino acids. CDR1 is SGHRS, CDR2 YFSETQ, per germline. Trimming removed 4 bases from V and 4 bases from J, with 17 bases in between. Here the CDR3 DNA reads TGCGCCAGCAGCATAAAGACGGGGGGAGGCTATGGCTACACCTTC. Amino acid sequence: CASSIKTGGGYGYTF. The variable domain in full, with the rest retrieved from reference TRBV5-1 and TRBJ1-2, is KAGVTQTPRYLIKTRGQQVTLSCSPISGHRSVSWYQQTPGQGLQFLFEYFSETQRNKGNFPGRFSGRQFSNSRSEMNVSTLELGDSALYLCASSIKTGGGYGYTFGSGTRLTVV.

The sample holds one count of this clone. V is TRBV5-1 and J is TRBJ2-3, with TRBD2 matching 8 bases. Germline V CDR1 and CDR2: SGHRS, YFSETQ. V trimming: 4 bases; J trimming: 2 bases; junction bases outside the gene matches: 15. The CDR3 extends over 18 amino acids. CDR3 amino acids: CASSESGTRFGNTDTQYF. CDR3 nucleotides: TGCGCCAGCAGCGAATCCGGGACTAGGTTTGGGAACACAGATACGCAGTATTTT.

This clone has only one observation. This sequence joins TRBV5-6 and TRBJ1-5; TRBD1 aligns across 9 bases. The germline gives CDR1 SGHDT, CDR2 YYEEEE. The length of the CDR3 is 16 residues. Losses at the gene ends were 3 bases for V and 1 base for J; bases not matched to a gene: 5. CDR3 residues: CASSSGQGMSNQPQHF. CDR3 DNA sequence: TGTGCCAGCAGCTCGGGACAGGGTATGAGCAATCAGCCCCAGCATTTT.

The DNA of the CDR3 is TGCGCCAGCAGCTTGGAAAGACAGGGACCGCGAGGCTACACCTTC. Its translation is CASSLERQGPRGYTF. The chain carries TRBV5-1 and TRBJ1-2, with TRBD1 matching 7 bases. The CDR3 is 15 residues long. Losses at the gene ends were 0 bases for V and 8 bases for J; bases not matched to a gene: 10. CDR1 is SGHRS and CDR2 is YFSETQ in the germline V gene.

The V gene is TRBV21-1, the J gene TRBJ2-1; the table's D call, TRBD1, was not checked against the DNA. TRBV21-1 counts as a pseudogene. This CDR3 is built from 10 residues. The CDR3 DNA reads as TGTGCCAGCATCAGGAATGAGCAGTTCTTC. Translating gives CASIRNEQFF.

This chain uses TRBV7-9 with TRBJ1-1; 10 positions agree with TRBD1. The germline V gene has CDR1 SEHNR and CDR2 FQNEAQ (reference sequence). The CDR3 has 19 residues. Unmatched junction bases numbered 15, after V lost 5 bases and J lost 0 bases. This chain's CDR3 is CASSPRTGGGSMVNTEAFF. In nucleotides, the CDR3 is TGTGCCAGCAGCCCACGGACAGGGGGGGGAAGCATGGTGAACACTGAAGCTTTCTTT.

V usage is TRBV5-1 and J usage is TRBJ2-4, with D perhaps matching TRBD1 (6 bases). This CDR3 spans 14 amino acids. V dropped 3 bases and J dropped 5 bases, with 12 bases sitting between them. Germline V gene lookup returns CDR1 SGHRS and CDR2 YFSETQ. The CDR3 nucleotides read TGCGCCAGCAGCTATAGCAGGGGAGAAAACATTCAGTACTTC. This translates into CASSYSRGENIQYF.

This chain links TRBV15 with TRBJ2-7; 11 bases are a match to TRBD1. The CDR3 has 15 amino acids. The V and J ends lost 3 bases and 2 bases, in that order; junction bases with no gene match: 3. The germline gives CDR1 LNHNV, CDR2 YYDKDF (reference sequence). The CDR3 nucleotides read TGTGCCACCAGCAGGGGACAGGGGGTCCCCTACGAGCAGTACTTC. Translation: CATSRGQGVPYEQYF.

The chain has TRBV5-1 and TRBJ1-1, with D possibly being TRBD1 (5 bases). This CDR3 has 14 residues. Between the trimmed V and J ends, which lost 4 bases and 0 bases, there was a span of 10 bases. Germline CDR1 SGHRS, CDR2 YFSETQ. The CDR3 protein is CASSLGLMNTEAFF. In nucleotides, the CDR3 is TGCGCCAGCAGCCTGGGACTCATGAACACTGAAGCTTTCTTT.

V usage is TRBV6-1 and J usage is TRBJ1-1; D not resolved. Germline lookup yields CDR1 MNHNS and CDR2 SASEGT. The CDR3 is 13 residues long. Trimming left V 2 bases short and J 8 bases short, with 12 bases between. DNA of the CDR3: TGTGCCAGCAGTGAACGGGGATCAGGAGAAGCTTTCTTT. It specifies CASSERGSGEAFF.

CDR3 bases: TGTGCCAGCAGTTACGTCAACAGGGGGTTCAATGGCTACACCTTC. This encodes CASSYVNRGFNGYTF. This chain joins TRBV6-5 and TRBJ1-2; TRBD1 matches 8 bases. The CDR3 runs to 15 residues. Germline lookup yields CDR1 MNHEY and CDR2 SVGAGI. V shed 2 bases, J shed 6 bases, and the junction held 8 bases outside the gene matches.

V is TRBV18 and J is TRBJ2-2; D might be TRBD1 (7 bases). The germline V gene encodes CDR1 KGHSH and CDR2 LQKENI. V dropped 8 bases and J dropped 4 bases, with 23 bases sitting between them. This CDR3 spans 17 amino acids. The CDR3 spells CASTRVDDREATGELFF. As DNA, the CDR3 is TGTGCCAGCACCCGGGTTGACGACAGGGAGGCCACCGGGGAGCTGTTTTTT. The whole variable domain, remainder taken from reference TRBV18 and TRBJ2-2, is NAGVMQNPRHLVRRRGQEARLRCSPMKGHSHVYWYRQLPEEGLKFMVYLQKENIIDESGMPKERFSAEFPKEGPSILRIQQVVRGDSAAYFCASTRVDDREATGELFFGEGSRLTVL.

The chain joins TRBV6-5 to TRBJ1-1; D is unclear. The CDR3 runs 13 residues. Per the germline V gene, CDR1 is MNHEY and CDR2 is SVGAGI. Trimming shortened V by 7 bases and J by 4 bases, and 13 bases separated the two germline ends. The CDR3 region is CASTSGLATEAFF. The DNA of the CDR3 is TGTGCCAGCACCTCTGGCTTGGCCACTGAAGCTTTCTTT.

DNA of the CDR3: TGTGCCAGCAGTTACCCGCAGGGATCCGATGAAAAACTGTTTTTT. Protein: CASSYPQGSDEKLFF. This chain joins TRBV6-6 and TRBJ1-4; a possible D gene is TRBD1 (5 bases). Trimming removed 2 bases at V and 6 bases at J, with 13 bases between. The CDR3 totals 15 residues. Germline values: CDR1 MNHNY, CDR2 SVGAGI (reference sequence).

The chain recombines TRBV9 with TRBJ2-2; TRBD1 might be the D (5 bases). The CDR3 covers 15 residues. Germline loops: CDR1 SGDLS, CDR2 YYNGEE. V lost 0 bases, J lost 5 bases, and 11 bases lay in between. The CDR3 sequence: CASSVALGATGELFF. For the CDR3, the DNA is TGTGCCAGCAGCGTAGCTTTAGGGGCAACCGGGGAGCTGTTTTTT.

DNA of the CDR3: TGTGCCAGCAGGGGACAGGGAATAGGTGAAGCTTTCTTT. It codes for CASRGQGIGEAFF. The rearrangement uses TRBV6-1 and TRBJ1-1, with 9 bases fitting TRBD1. V shed 6 bases, J shed 7 bases, and the junction held 6 bases outside the gene matches. The germline V gene encodes CDR1 MNHNS and CDR2 SASEGT. This CDR3 contains 13 residues.